The present TCR beta chain was sequenced within a study of blood T cell repertoires in COVID-19. The wider study: Italy, Spain and the United States were the sources of the convalescent and acute COVID-19 samples. From T cells, B-cell-depleted T cells, or PBMCs came the material, which was cDNA or gDNA.

As originally analysed: Counts of nucleated cells, estimated from reference gene primer amplification, were obtained. The table came from immunoSEQ multiplex PCR; TCRdb's copy has only in-frame clones and leaves some out. V, J and clone size were drawn from that table, and D and trimming were deduced from the DNA. The table records around 300,000 clones, roughly 90% of them present only once. The CDR3 loop spans 16 amino acids. Germline V gives CDR1 KGHDR, CDR2 SFDVKD. V lost 4 bases to trimming and J lost 0 bases; unmatched junction nucleotides: 5. Self-reported history from a screening survey and questionnaire set each donor's cohort.

Sequencing input: PBMCs or T cells enriched from blood (not recorded which). The chain links TRBV24-1 to TRBJ1-3, with 7 bases fitting TRBD1. This TCR derives from a woman in her fifties or sixties who had recovered from COVID-19. The CDR3: CATSDPGTDSGNTIYF. Here the CDR3 DNA reads TGTGCCACCAGTGACCCCGGGACAGACTCTGGAAACACCATATATTTT.